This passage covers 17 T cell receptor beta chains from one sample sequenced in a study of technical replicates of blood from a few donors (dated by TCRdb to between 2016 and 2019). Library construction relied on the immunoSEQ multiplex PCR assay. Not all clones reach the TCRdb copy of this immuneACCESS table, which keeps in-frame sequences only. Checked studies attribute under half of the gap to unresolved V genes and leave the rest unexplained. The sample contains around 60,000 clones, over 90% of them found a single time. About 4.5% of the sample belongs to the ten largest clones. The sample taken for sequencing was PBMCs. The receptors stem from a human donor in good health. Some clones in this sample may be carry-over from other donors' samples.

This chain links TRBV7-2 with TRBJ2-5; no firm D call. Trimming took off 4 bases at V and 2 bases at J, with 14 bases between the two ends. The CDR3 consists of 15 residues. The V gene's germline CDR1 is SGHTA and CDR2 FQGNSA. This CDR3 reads CASSSNFIRQETQYF. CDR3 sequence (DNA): TGTGCCAGCAGCTCGAACTTCATACGGCAAGAGACCCAGTACTTC.

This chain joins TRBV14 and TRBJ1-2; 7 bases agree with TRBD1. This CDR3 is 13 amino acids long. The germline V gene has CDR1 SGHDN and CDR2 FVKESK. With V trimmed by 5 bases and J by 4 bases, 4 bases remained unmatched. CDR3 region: CASSAQGPYGYTF. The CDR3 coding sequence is TGTGCCAGCAGCGCACAGGGGCCCTATGGCTACACCTTC.

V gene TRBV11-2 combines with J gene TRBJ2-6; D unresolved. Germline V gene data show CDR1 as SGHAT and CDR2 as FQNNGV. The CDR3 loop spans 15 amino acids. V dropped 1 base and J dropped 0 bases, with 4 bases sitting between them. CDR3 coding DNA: TGTGCCAGCAGCTTAGTGAGCTCTGGGGCCAACGTCCTGACTTTC. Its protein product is CASSLVSSGANVLTF.

The CDR3 nucleotides are TGTGCCAGCTCACCCGCGGTCGTCTCCGGAGGCTATGGCTACACCTTC. It specifies CASSPAVVSGGYGYTF. The chain uses TRBV18 and TRBJ1-2; D is unclear. Germline-derived CDR1 and CDR2 are KGHSH and LQKENI. Deletions cut 3 bases from V and 4 bases from J, with 18 bases between. The CDR3 runs to 16 residues. The full variable domain, its missing parts supplied by reference TRBV18 and TRBJ1-2, is NAGVMQNPRHLVRRRGQEARLRCSPMKGHSHVYWYRQLPEEGLKFMVYLQKENIIDESGMPKERFSAEFPKEGPSILRIQQVVRGDSAAYFCASSPAVVSGGYGYTFGSGTRLTVV.

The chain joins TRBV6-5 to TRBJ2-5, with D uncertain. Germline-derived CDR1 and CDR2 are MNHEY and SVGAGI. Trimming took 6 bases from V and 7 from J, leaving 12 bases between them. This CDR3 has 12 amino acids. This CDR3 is CASSLETGTQYF. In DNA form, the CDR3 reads TGTGCCAGCAGCCTCGAAACTGGGACCCAGTACTTC.

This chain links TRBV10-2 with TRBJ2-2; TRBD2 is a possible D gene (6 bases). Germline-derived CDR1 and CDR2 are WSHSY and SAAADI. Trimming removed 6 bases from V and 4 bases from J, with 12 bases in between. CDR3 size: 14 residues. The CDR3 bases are TGCGCCAGCAGAGTTAGCGGAGGCACCGGGGAGCTGTTTTTT. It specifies CASRVSGGTGELFF.

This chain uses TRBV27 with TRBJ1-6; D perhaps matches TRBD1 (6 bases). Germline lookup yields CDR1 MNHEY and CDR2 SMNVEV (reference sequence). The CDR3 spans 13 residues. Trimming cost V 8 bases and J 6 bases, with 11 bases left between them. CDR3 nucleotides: TGTGCCAGCGGCCAGGGGCCTAATTCACCCCTCCACTTT. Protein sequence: CASGQGPNSPLHF.

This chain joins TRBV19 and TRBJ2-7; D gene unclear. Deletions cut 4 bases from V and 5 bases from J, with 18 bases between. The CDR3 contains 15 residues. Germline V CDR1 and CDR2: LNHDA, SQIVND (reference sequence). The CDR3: CASSSPTHTPHEQYF. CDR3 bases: TGTGCCAGTAGTAGCCCGACTCACACACCCCACGAGCAGTACTTC.

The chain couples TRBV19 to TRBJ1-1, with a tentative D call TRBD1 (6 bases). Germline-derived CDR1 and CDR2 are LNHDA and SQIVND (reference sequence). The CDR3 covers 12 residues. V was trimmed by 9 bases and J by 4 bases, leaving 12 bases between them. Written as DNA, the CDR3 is TGTGCCAGCGGGGGGCTGAGCACTGAAGCTTTCTTT. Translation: CASGGLSTEAFF.

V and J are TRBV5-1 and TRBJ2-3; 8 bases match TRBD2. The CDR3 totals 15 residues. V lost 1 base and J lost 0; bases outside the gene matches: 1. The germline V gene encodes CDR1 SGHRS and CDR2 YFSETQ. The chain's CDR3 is CASSLSGGSTDTQYF. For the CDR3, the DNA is TGCGCCAGCAGCTTGAGCGGGGGTAGCACAGATACGCAGTATTTT.

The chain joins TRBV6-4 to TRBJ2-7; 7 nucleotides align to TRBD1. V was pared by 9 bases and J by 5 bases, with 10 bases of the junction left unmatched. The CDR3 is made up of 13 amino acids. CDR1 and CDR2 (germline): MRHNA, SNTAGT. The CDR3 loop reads CARRPTGYDEQYF. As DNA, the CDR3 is TGTGCCAGACGCCCGACAGGGTACGACGAGCAGTACTTC.

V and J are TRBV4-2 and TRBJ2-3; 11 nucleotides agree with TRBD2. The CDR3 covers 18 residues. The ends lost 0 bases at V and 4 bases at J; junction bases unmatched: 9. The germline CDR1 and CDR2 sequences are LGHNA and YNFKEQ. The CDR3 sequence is CASSQDYIAGGASDTQYF. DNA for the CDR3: TGTGCCAGCAGCCAAGACTATATAGCGGGAGGGGCCTCAGATACGCAGTATTTT.

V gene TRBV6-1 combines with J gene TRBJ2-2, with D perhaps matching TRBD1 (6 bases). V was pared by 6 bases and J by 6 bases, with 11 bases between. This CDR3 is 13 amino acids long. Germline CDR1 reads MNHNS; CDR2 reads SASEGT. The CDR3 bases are TGTGCCAGCAGGGGACAACAGGCCGGGGAGCTGTTTTTT. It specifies CASRGQQAGELFF.

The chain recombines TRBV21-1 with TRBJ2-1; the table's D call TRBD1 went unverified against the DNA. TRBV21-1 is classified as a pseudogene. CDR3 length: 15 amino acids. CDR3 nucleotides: TGTGCCAGCAGCCCCCAGGGACAGGGCCCTCGTGAGCAGTTCTTC. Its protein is CASSPQGQGPREQFF.

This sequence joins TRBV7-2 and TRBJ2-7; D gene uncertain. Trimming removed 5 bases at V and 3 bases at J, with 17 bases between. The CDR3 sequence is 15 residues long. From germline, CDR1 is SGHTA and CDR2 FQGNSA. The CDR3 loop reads CASSPPSRAGYEQYF. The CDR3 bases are TGTGCCAGCAGCCCGCCGAGTCGCGCCGGCTACGAGCAGTACTTC.

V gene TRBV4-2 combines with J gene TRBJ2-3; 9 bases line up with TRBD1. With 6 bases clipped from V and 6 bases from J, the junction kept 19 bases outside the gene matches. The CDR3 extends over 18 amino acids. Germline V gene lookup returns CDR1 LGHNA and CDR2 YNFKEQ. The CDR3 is CASRHTNRGTGNTDTQYF. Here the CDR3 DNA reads TGTGCCAGCAGACATACAAACCGGGGGACAGGGAATACGGATACGCAGTATTTT.

The CDR3 sequence is CSVAVGTDTQYF. The CDR3 DNA follows: TGCAGCGTTGCGGTCGGCACAGATACGCAGTATTTT. This rearrangement joins TRBV29-1 to TRBJ2-3; D remains unclear. This CDR3 has 12 amino acids. V dropped 4 bases and J dropped 1 base, with 6 bases sitting between them. Germline CDR1 SQVTM, CDR2 ANQGSEA.